The 20 T cell receptor beta chains given below trace back to one sample, sequenced in a study of blood T cells in healthy people across ages. A second about 6 to 11 cycle PCR used barcoded and J-beta primers. TCRdb processed the 5' RACE reads anew with MiXCR; each CDR3 protein has one entry. The sample has over a million distinct CDR3 sequences, approximately 38% seen once. Sequenced sample: blood. Receptors originate from a woman aged 18-29 years in good health.

The V call is TRBV6-1, the J call TRBJ1-2; possible D gene TRBD1, 6 bases. Germline V gives CDR1 MNHNS, CDR2 SASEGT. V was clipped by 5 bases and J by 2 bases, with 15 bases between them. The CDR3 is made up of 15 amino acids. CDR3 residues: CASSTGGLLNYGYTF. The CDR3 DNA reads TGTGCCAGCAGTACGGGGGGGCTCCTCAACTATGGCTACACCTTC.

In this sample, this clonotype turned up a few times. This rearrangement joins TRBV12-3 or TRBV12-4 to TRBJ2-3, with 8 bases matching TRBD1. CDR3 size: 13 residues. Trimming took 1 base from V and 11 from J; bases not matched to a gene: 5. The CDR3 DNA is TGTGCCAGCAGTTTAGTAGACAGGGGCAAGCAGTATTTT. Translating it yields CASSLVDRGKQYF.

This clonotype was observed a few times. V and J are TRBV20-1 and TRBJ2-1; 11 nucleotides agree with TRBD2. V was clipped by 1 base and J by 0 bases; unmatched bases: 5. The germline gives CDR1 DFQATT, CDR2 SNEGSKA (reference sequence). CDR3 size: 17 residues. The CDR3 region is CSARVLAGEGSYNEQFF. In DNA, the CDR3 is TGCAGTGCTAGAGTACTAGCGGGAGAGGGCTCCTACAATGAGCAGTTCTTC.

This sequence joins TRBV2 and TRBJ2-7, with D possibly called TRBD1 or TRBD2 (5 bases each). V was cut by 11 bases and J by 3 bases, with 20 bases left in between. Germline values: CDR1 SNHLY, CDR2 FYNNEI. The CDR3 covers 14 residues. The CDR3 region is CASQLPTGGYEQYF. The CDR3 DNA reads as TGTGCCTCGCAATTGCCTACTGGGGGCTACGAGCAGTACTTC.

The rearrangement links TRBV12-3 or TRBV12-4 to TRBJ2-5; D may match TRBD1 or TRBD2 (5 bases each). V shed 7 bases and J shed 2 bases, with 17 bases lying between them. This CDR3 is 15 amino acids long. The CDR3 spells CASTIGAGFQETQYF. The CDR3 DNA reads as TGTGCCAGCACCATCGGGGCGGGTTTTCAAGAGACCCAGTACTTC.

This clonotype was found a few times. V and J are TRBV5-1 and TRBJ2-2; D is unresolved. The ends were cut back, 1 base at V and 4 bases at J, with 14 bases in the middle. Germline V gene sequence: CDR1 SGHRS, CDR2 YFSETQ. This CDR3 contains 16 residues. CDR3 protein: CASSLLDSMPTGELFF. CDR3 nucleotide sequence: TGCGCCAGCAGCTTGTTGGATTCCATGCCCACCGGGGAGCTGTTTTTT.

The V call is TRBV5-1, the J call TRBJ1-1, with a possible D match to TRBD1 (5 bases). Germline V gene sequence: CDR1 SGHRS, CDR2 YFSETQ. The CDR3 covers 13 residues. Trimming cost V 1 base and J 7 bases, with 11 bases left between them. The DNA for the CDR3 is TGCGCCAGCAGCTTGTCTGGGGGGGGTGAAGCTTTCTTT. This gives the protein CASSLSGGGEAFF.

A word on this clonotype: The junction departs from the called germline gene at one end, perhaps through a read error. The chain has TRBV9 and TRBJ2-1; D might be TRBD2 (6 bases). The length of the CDR3 is 15 residues. The V gene's germline CDR1 is SGDLS and CDR2 YYNGEE. The CDR3 here is CAGSVVGRSDNEQFF. The CDR3 DNA sequence: TGTGCCGGCAGCGTAGTCGGGAGATCCGACAATGAGCAGTTCTTC.

This clonotype was seen more than once but under ten times. This may arise from a read error, as a much more abundant clone is one base away. J is TRBJ2-2 and V is TRBV29-1; D might be TRBD1 or TRBD2, each matching 5 bases. The germline gives CDR1 SQVTM, CDR2 ANQGSEA. The V and J ends lost 7 bases and 0 bases respectively, with 9 bases between them. The CDR3 is made up of 13 amino acids. The CDR3 bases are TGCAGCGGAGGGGCCGCGAACACCGGGGAGCTGTTTTTT. Translating it yields CSGGAANTGELFF.

The gene calls are TRBV12-3 or TRBV12-4 and TRBJ2-3, with D unclear. V lost 6 bases and J 6 bases, leaving 7 bases between the germline ends. This CDR3 is 11 amino acids long. The CDR3 DNA reads TGTGCCAGCAGGGCCGTCGATACGCAGTATTTT. This gives the protein CASRAVDTQYF.

The chain links TRBV4-1 to TRBJ2-1, with D perhaps matching TRBD1 or TRBD2 (6 bases each). The CDR3 sequence is 17 residues long. Trimming stripped 3 bases from V and 3 bases from J, with 18 bases between. Germline CDR1 MGHRA, CDR2 YSYEKL. The CDR3 DNA reads as TGCGCCAGCAGCCACATGGGAAGGGGGGAACGCTACAATGAGCAGTTCTTC. Protein product: CASSHMGRGERYNEQFF.

This clonotype was counted a few times. The chain has TRBV20-1 and TRBJ2-7, with TRBD2 matching over 11 bases. The J segment lost 6 bases and the V segment lost 3 bases, leaving 7 bases of the junction unmatched. Germline-derived CDR1 and CDR2 are DFQATT and SNEGSKA (reference sequence). The CDR3 totals 14 residues. DNA for the CDR3: TGCAGTGCTAGGGTTAGCGGGAGGGGTAGCGAGCAGTACTTC. It codes for CSARVSGRGSEQYF.

This clonotype has just a few counts. V is TRBV15 and J is TRBJ2-7; D gene uncertain. This CDR3 contains 14 residues. V was cut by 1 base and J by 3 bases, with 10 bases left in between. Per germline, CDR1 LNHNV and CDR2 YYDKDF (reference sequence). The DNA for the CDR3 is TGTGCCACCAGCAGAGTTGGCTTGATCTACGAGCAGTACTTC. Its translation: CATSRVGLIYEQYF.

The rearrangement joins TRBV10-3 to TRBJ2-3; D ambiguous. Trimming removed 0 bases from V and 3 bases from J, with 10 bases in between. Germline CDR1 is ENHRY and CDR2 is SYGVKD. CDR3 length: 15 residues. The CDR3 reads CAISESPPKTDTQYF. The CDR3 DNA is TGTGCCATCAGTGAGTCTCCCCCGAAAACAGATACGCAGTATTTT.

The genes are TRBV28 and TRBJ2-1; D is possibly TRBD2 (5 bases). V dropped 4 bases and J dropped 6 bases, with 10 bases sitting between them. CDR1 is MDHEN and CDR2 is SYDVKM in the germline V gene. This CDR3 has 13 residues. The CDR3 DNA reads as TGTGCCAGCAGTTCACGAGGGCGCAATGAGCAGTTCTTC. Translation gives CASSSRGRNEQFF.

This clonotype was counted only a few times. The J gene is TRBJ1-4, the V gene TRBV20-1, with 10 bases identical to TRBD1. V was pared by 3 bases and J by 6 bases, with 7 bases of the junction left unmatched. Germline CDR1 reads DFQATT; CDR2 reads SNEGSKA (reference sequence). The CDR3 is made up of 15 amino acids. CDR3 in DNA: TGCAGTGCTAGTGTGTACGGGACAGGGGATGAAAAACTGTTTTTT. It translates to CSASVYGTGDEKLFF.

The chain combines TRBV28 with TRBJ2-1, with 7 nucleotides matching TRBD1. The J segment lost 5 bases and the V segment lost 8 bases, leaving 6 bases of the junction unmatched. The CDR3 loop spans 13 amino acids. In germline, CDR1 is MDHEN, CDR2 SYDVKM. This chain's CDR3 is CASEKGAHNEQFF. The CDR3 DNA follows: TGTGCCAGCGAGAAGGGGGCCCACAATGAGCAGTTCTTC.

The count of this clonotype is one. This sequence joins TRBV6-5 and TRBJ2-2; 7 bases are shared with TRBD2. Trimming removed 6 bases from V and 0 bases from J; junction bases left unmatched: 4. Germline V gene data show CDR1 as MNHEY and CDR2 as SVGAGI. The CDR3 sequence is 15 residues long. The CDR3 spells CASRSGLPNTGELFF. Written as DNA, the CDR3 is TGTGCCAGCAGATCGGGACTACCGAACACCGGGGAGCTGTTTTTT.

The CDR3, as DNA: TGTGCCAGCAGCCTATTCCCCGGCAGGGAAGAGACCCAGTACTTC. It is translated as CASSLFPGREETQYF. This chain connects TRBV3-1 to TRBJ2-5, with TRBD1 as a possible D gene (5 bases). The CDR3 covers 15 residues. From germline, CDR1 is LGHDT and CDR2 YNNKEL (reference sequence). Trimming cost V 4 bases and J 3 bases, with 15 bases left between them.

The rearrangement links TRBV6-6 to TRBJ2-7, with a weak D call TRBD1 (6 bases). CDR1 and CDR2 from the germline V gene are MNHNY and SVGAGI (reference sequence). This CDR3 is built from 15 residues. Trimming shortened V by 2 bases and J by 5 bases, and 16 bases separated the two germline ends. In DNA form, the CDR3 reads TGTGCCAGCAGTTACATGTGGGGGCACGGCGACGAGCAGTACTTC. Protein product: CASSYMWGHGDEQYF.